These 28 T cell receptor beta chains were all obtained from the same sample, sequenced in a study of blood T cell repertoires in COVID-19. TCRdb's copy holds only in-frame clones and misses some; the assay was immunoSEQ multiplex PCR. The sample lists under 450,000 clones, approximately 90% seen once, with roughly an eighth in the top ten. Sequencing was performed on peripheral blood. All receptors derive from a woman aged 50 to 65 with COVID-19, enrolled during active disease.

V gene TRBV24-1 combines with J gene TRBJ1-2; D unclear. There are 14 residues in the CDR3. Germline V gene sequence: CDR1 KGHDR, CDR2 SFDVKD. V was clipped by 3 bases and J by 8 bases, with 15 bases between them. The CDR3 protein is CATSDPLEGSGYTF. DNA for the CDR3: TGTGCCACCAGTGATCCGCTGGAAGGTAGCGGCTACACCTTC.

The chain carries TRBV7-8 and TRBJ2-3; maybe TRBD2 (7 bases). The CDR3 sequence is 13 residues long. Trimming took 5 bases from V and 8 from J, leaving 14 bases between them. Germline CDR1 is SGHVS and CDR2 is FQNEAQ. CDR3: CASSNPRGATQYF. CDR3 nucleotide sequence: TGTGCCAGCAGCAATCCCCGGGGGGCTACGCAGTATTTT.

The V and J genes are TRBV20-1 and TRBJ2-3; 7 bases match TRBD1. Trimming cost V 3 bases and J 3 bases; bases outside gene matches: 9. Germline CDR1 DFQATT, CDR2 SNEGSKA (reference sequence). The CDR3 extends over 15 amino acids. CDR3 in DNA: TGCAGTGCTAGTACTCGACAGGGTGCTACAGATACGCAGTATTTT. Protein sequence: CSASTRQGATDTQYF.

The chain is built from TRBV18 and TRBJ2-7, with D perhaps matching TRBD2 (5 bases). Looked up from germline, CDR1 is KGHSH and CDR2 is LQKENI. V dropped 5 bases and J dropped 0 bases, with 17 bases sitting between them. The length of the CDR3 is 16 residues. CDR3 loop: CASSSGLESLSYEQYF. In nucleotides, the CDR3 is TGTGCCAGCTCATCCGGACTGGAGTCCCTCTCCTACGAGCAGTACTTC. The complete variable domain, with remaining parts taken from reference TRBV18 and TRBJ2-7, reads NAGVMQNPRHLVRRRGQEARLRCSPMKGHSHVYWYRQLPEEGLKFMVYLQKENIIDESGMPKERFSAEFPKEGPSILRIQQVVRGDSAAYFCASSSGLESLSYEQYFGPGTRLTVT.

The rearrangement links TRBV15 to TRBJ1-4; no clear D gene. The CDR3 runs 17 residues. Germline CDR1 reads LNHNV; CDR2 reads YYDKDF (reference sequence). Trimming left V 2 bases short and J 2 bases short, with 15 bases between. In nucleotides, the CDR3 is TGTGCCACCAGCAGAACTCGGGCGGGAGGGACTAATGAAAAACTGTTTTTT. This codes for CATSRTRAGGTNEKLFF.

This chain links TRBV12-5 with TRBJ1-1, with TRBD1 matching over 7 bases. V trimming: 5 bases; J trimming: 7 bases; junction bases outside the gene matches: 7. Germline values: CDR1 LGHNT, CDR2 FRNRAP. The CDR3 is 13 residues long. CDR3 in amino acids: CASGPGTADEAFF. The CDR3 region has the DNA TGTGCTAGTGGTCCAGGGACAGCTGATGAAGCTTTCTTT.

The chain uses TRBV4-1 and TRBJ1-2; maybe TRBD1 (6 bases). Germline-derived CDR1 and CDR2 are MGHRA and YSYEKL. Trimming pared 1 base from V and 0 bases from J, leaving 12 bases between. This CDR3 contains 16 residues. The CDR3 loop reads CASSQAGQTTNYGYTF. The CDR3, as DNA: TGCGCCAGCAGCCAAGCCGGACAGACAACTAACTATGGCTACACCTTC.

V usage is TRBV5-4 and J usage is TRBJ1-6; perhaps TRBD1 as D (6 bases). Germline V gene sequence: CDR1 SGHNT, CDR2 YYREEE (reference sequence). The CDR3 covers 16 residues. The ends were cut back, 4 bases at V and 5 bases at J, with 16 bases in the middle. The CDR3, as DNA: TGTGCCAGCAGCCGCCCCTCACAGGGAAATAATTCACCCCTCCACTTT. Amino acid sequence: CASSRPSQGNNSPLHF.

The CDR3 DNA follows: TGTGCCAGCAGCCAGTCCCGCGAGGGGGATGGCGAGCAGTACTTC. Its protein is CASSQSREGDGEQYF. The chain has TRBV7-7 and TRBJ2-7; tentative D call: TRBD1 (6 bases). V was shortened by 5 bases and J by 6 bases, with 20 bases between the two germline ends. CDR3 length: 15 residues. The germline gives CDR1 SSHAT, CDR2 FNYEAQ (reference sequence).

This chain connects TRBV9 to TRBJ1-1; 7 bases are a match to TRBD1. CDR3 size: 18 residues. Germline loops: CDR1 SGDLS, CDR2 YYNGEE. The V gene end was trimmed by 0 bases and the J gene end by 3 bases; junction bases not matched to a gene: 14. The CDR3 here is CASSVGPGVVGGYTEAFF. Here the CDR3 DNA reads TGTGCCAGCAGCGTAGGACCTGGGGTCGTAGGGGGCTACACTGAAGCTTTCTTT.

DNA for the CDR3: TGTGCCAGCAGTCAGGGGACAGTAAATCAGCCCCAGCATTTT. This encodes CASSQGTVNQPQHF. The J gene is TRBJ1-5, the V gene TRBV28, with 7 positions matching TRBD1. Germline CDR1 is MDHEN and CDR2 is SYDVKM. This CDR3 has 14 amino acids. Losses at the gene ends were 5 bases for V and 4 bases for J; bases not matched to a gene: 5.

The chain has TRBV5-1 and TRBJ1-1; D gene unclear. Trimming pared 0 bases from V and 7 bases from J, leaving 10 bases between. From germline, CDR1 is SGHRS and CDR2 YFSETQ. The CDR3 covers 13 residues. CDR3 nucleotide sequence: TGCGCCAGCAGCTTGGGACTGGCGGGTGAAGCTTTCTTT. Its protein product is CASSLGLAGEAFF.

Points on this clone: The junction does not match germline at one end; this may be a read error. The CDR3 is CASTEWTGTGIQPQHF. CDR3 nucleotides: TGTGCCAGCACTGAATGGACAGGGACGGGGATTCAGCCCCAGCATTTT. V and J are TRBV2 and TRBJ1-5; 8 bases match TRBD1. The V gene's germline CDR1 is SNHLY and CDR2 FYNNEI. The CDR3 sequence is 16 residues long.

The chain joins TRBV7-3 to TRBJ2-7, with D tentatively TRBD2 (7 bases). The CDR3 is made up of 14 amino acids. Between the trimmed V and J ends, which lost 5 bases and 6 bases, there was a span of 17 bases. CDR1 and CDR2 from the germline V gene are SGHTA and FQGTGA. CDR3 sequence (DNA): TGTGCCAGCAGCCCTAAGGGGGGGCTTAGCGAGCAGTACTTC. Protein product: CASSPKGGLSEQYF.

The chain employs TRBV12-3 or TRBV12-4 and TRBJ1-5; 7 bases map to TRBD1. Germline trimming cut 3 bases from V and 5 bases from J; bases unmatched to any gene: 1. The CDR3 has 13 residues. The CDR3 region is CASSFGQDQPQHF. As DNA, the CDR3 is TGTGCCAGCAGTTTTGGACAGGATCAGCCCCAGCATTTT.

Here the CDR3 DNA reads TGTGCCAGCAGACAAGACAGCTATGGCTACACCTTC. It encodes CASRQDSYGYTF. V usage is TRBV9 and J usage is TRBJ1-2, with a possible D match to TRBD1 (5 bases). The CDR3 length is 12 residues. Trimming left V 5 bases short and J 4 bases short, with 9 bases between. The V gene's germline CDR1 is SGDLS and CDR2 YYNGEE. Full variable domain (rest looked up from reference TRBV9 and TRBJ1-2): DSGVTQTPKHLITATGQRVTLRCSPRSGDLSVYWYQQSLDQGLQFLIQYYNGEERAKGNILERFSAQQFPDLHSELNLSSLELGDSALYFCASRQDSYGYTFGSGTRLTVV.

This clone has a handful of counts. The chain uses TRBV2 and TRBJ1-5; 7 bases line up with TRBD1. Germline CDR1 reads SNHLY; CDR2 reads FYNNEI. This CDR3 spans 14 amino acids. With 5 bases clipped from V and 2 bases from J, the junction kept 3 bases outside the gene matches. CDR3 loop: CASSYTGGNQPQHF. The DNA of the CDR3 is TGTGCCAGCAGTTATACAGGGGGCAATCAGCCCCAGCATTTT.

This clone was counted a single time. The rearrangement links TRBV4-1 to TRBJ1-6; D may be TRBD1 (5 bases). CDR3 length: 16 amino acids. Germline CDR1 reads MGHRA; CDR2 reads YSYEKL. Trimming removed 0 bases from V and 2 bases from J, with 8 bases in between. The CDR3 region has the DNA TGCGCCAGCAGCCAAGAAGGGGTGCCCTATAATTCACCCCTCCACTTT. Translated, it gives CASSQEGVPYNSPLHF.

The chain employs TRBV27 and TRBJ1-1; no reliable D call. V lost 3 bases and J 1 base, leaving 6 bases between the germline ends. The CDR3 runs 13 residues. Looked up from germline, CDR1 is MNHEY and CDR2 is SMNVEV (reference sequence). The CDR3 reads CASSFQENTEAFF. Here the CDR3 DNA reads TGTGCCAGCAGTTTCCAGGAGAACACTGAAGCTTTCTTT.

This clone has more than one count but fewer than ten. The chain combines TRBV28 with TRBJ2-1; 9 nucleotides align to TRBD1. V shed 2 bases, J shed 3 bases, and the junction held 5 bases outside the gene matches. The germline V gene encodes CDR1 MDHEN and CDR2 SYDVKM. The CDR3 length is 16 residues. The CDR3 loop is CASSLGDRVFYNEQFF. The CDR3 DNA reads TGTGCCAGCAGTTTAGGGGACAGGGTATTCTACAATGAGCAGTTCTTC.

CDR3 sequence reads: CASSLEQGPYGYTF. CDR3 nucleotides: TGTGCCAGCAGCTTAGAACAGGGGCCTTATGGCTACACCTTC. The chain employs TRBV13 and TRBJ1-2; TRBD1 agrees at 7 bases. The junction had 4 bases not matched to a gene; V was cut back by 1 base and J by 5 bases. CDR3 length: 14 amino acids. Germline V gene sequence: CDR1 PRHDT, CDR2 FYEKMQ (reference sequence).

This clone was counted a single time. The chain links TRBV18 to TRBJ1-2; possible D gene TRBD1, 6 bases. V gave up 5 bases and J gave up 8 bases, with 18 bases separating them. The CDR3 has 14 amino acids. The germline gives CDR1 KGHSH, CDR2 LQKENI. CDR3 sequence reads: CASSSSRGSEGYTF. Here the CDR3 DNA reads TGTGCCAGCTCATCCTCCAGGGGATCAGAGGGCTACACCTTC. The entire variable domain, with the rest obtained from reference TRBV18 and TRBJ1-2, is as follows: NAGVMQNPRHLVRRRGQEARLRCSPMKGHSHVYWYRQLPEEGLKFMVYLQKENIIDESGMPKERFSAEFPKEGPSILRIQQVVRGDSAAYFCASSSSRGSEGYTFGSGTRLTVV.

This chain uses TRBV27 with TRBJ1-2; the match to TRBD1 covers 10 bases. With V trimmed by 4 bases and J by 6 bases, 8 bases remained unmatched. Germline V CDR1 and CDR2: MNHEY, SMNVEV (reference sequence). The CDR3 runs to 15 residues. This CDR3 is CASSSIGTGVNGYTF. The CDR3 coding sequence is TGTGCCAGCAGTTCGATCGGGACAGGGGTTAATGGCTACACCTTC.

This sequence joins TRBV7-9 and TRBJ1-2; D gene ambiguous. The CDR3 runs to 17 residues. V was clipped by 3 bases and J by 4 bases, with 21 bases between them. Per germline, CDR1 SEHNR and CDR2 FQNEAQ (reference sequence). The CDR3 spells CASSFGGSPTSFYGYTF. The CDR3 bases are TGTGCCAGCAGCTTCGGAGGCAGCCCTACTTCCTTCTATGGCTACACCTTC.

This clone was seen ten or more times. This chain joins TRBV28 and TRBJ1-2; 9 nucleotides line up with TRBD1. There are 15 residues in the CDR3. Germline CDR1 is MDHEN and CDR2 is SYDVKM. Trimming took 2 bases from V and 5 from J; bases not matched to a gene: 6. CDR3 in amino acids: CASSLRDRVGYGYTF. CDR3 DNA: TGTGCCAGCAGTTTACGGGACAGGGTAGGATATGGCTACACCTTC.

This rearrangement joins TRBV4-2 to TRBJ1-4, with 8 bases that match TRBD1. CDR1 and CDR2 (germline): LGHNA, YNFKEQ. Unmatched junction bases numbered 11, after V lost 4 bases and J lost 7 bases. The CDR3 runs to 16 residues. The CDR3 sequence: CASSPLETGAGEKLFF. CDR3 nucleotide sequence: TGTGCCAGCAGCCCTCTCGAGACAGGGGCTGGTGAAAAACTGTTTTTT.

The chain carries TRBV19 and TRBJ1-4; the D gene is possibly TRBD1 (5 bases). The V gene lost 6 bases and the J gene lost 5 bases, with 16 bases spanning the gap. The CDR3 totals 15 residues. Germline CDR1 LNHDA, CDR2 SQIVND (reference sequence). The CDR3 loop is CASRGVIYENEKLFF. CDR3 nucleotide sequence: TGTGCCAGTAGAGGGGTCATTTACGAAAATGAAAAACTGTTTTTT.

The chain combines TRBV7-9 with TRBJ2-3; tentatively, D is TRBD1 (6 bases). The CDR3 spans 13 residues. V lost 4 bases and J lost 4, with 9 bases in between. Germline CDR1 is SEHNR and CDR2 is FQNEAQ (reference sequence). The CDR3 DNA reads TGTGCCAGCAGCTCCACAGGGTCAGATACGCAGTATTTT. Amino acid sequence: CASSSTGSDTQYF.